This TCR beta chain was retrieved from a study of blood T cell repertoires in COVID-19. At the level of the study: Samples of COVID-19 (acute and convalescent) were obtained from the United States, Italy and Spain. PBMCs, B-cell-depleted T cells, or T cells were the source of the cDNA or gDNA that made up the material.

CDR3 size: 15 residues. In germline, CDR1 is LNHDA, CDR2 SQIVND (reference sequence). Losses at the gene ends were 6 bases for V and 0 bases for J; bases not matched to a gene: 7. In assigning cohorts, the study relied on participant-reported clinical history. Repertoires were generated with immunoSEQ multiplex PCR, while TCRdb's copy carries only in-frame clones and drops some. The table includes 200,000 to 250,000 clones, 87% detected once. This clonotype originated in a woman in her twenties or thirties with acute COVID-19. Sequencing was performed on PBMCs or T cells enriched from blood (not recorded which). The chain employs TRBV19 and TRBJ2-5; 7 bases align to TRBD2. CDR3 sequence (DNA): TGTGCCAGTAGCCAGGTGCGGGGGTACCAAGAGACCCAGTACTTC. This translates into CASSQVRGYQETQYF.